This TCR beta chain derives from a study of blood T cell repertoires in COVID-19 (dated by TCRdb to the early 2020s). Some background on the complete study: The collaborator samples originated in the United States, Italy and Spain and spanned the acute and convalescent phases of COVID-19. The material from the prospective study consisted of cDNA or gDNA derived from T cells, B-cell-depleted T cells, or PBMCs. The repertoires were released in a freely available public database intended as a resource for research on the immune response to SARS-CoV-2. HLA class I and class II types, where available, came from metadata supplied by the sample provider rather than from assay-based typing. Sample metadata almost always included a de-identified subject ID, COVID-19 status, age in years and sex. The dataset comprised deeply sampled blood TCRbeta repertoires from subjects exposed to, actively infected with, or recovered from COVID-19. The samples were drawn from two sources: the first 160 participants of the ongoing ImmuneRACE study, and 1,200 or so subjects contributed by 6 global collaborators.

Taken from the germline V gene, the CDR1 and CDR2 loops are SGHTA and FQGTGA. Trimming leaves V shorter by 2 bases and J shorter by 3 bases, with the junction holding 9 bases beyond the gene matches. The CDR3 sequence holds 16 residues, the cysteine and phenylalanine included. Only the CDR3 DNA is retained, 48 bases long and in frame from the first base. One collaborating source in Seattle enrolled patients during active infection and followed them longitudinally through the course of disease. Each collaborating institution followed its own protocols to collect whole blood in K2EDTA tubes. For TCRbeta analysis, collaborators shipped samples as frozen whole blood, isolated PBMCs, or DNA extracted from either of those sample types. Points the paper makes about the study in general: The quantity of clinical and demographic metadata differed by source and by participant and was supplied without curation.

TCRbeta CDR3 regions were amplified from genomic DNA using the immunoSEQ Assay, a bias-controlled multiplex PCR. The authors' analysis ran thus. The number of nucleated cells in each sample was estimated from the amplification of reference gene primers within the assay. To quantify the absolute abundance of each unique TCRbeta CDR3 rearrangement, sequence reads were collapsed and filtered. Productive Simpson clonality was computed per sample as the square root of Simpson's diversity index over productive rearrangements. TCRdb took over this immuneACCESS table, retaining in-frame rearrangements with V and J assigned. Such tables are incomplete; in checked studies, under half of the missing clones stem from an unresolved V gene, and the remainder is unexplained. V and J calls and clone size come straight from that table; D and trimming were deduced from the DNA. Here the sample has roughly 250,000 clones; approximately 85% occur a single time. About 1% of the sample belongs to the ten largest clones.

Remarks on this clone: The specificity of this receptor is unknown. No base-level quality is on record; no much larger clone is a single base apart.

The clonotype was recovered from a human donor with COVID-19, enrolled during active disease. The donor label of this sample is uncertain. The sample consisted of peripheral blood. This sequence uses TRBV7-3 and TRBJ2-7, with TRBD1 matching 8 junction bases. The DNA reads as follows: TGTGCCAGCAGCTTAGGGGCGGGACAGGCCGGCTACGAGCAGTACTTC. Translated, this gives CASSLGAGQAGYEQYF.